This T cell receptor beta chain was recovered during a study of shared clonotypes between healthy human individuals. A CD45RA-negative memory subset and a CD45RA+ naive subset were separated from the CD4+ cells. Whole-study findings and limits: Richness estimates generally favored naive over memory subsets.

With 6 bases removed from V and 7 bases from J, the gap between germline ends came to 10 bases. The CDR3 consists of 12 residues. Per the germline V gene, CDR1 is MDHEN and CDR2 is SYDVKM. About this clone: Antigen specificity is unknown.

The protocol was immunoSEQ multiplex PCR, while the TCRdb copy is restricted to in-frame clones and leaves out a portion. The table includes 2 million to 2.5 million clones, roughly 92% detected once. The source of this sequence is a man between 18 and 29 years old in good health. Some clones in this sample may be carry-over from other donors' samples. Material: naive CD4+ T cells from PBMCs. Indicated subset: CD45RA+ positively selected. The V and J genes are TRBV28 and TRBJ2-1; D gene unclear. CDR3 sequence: CASSRSTNEQFF. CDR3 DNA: TGTGCCAGCAGCCGTAGCACGAATGAGCAGTTCTTC.